This T cell receptor beta chain emerged from a study of blood T cell repertoires in COVID-19. Across the study: From T cells, B-cell-depleted T cells, or PBMCs came the material, which was cDNA or gDNA.

The CDR3 totals 17 residues. V was clipped by 1 base and J by 2 bases, with 15 bases between them. Patients of the Seattle cohort, enrolled during active infection, were followed longitudinally. The authors' processing: Amplification of reference gene primers was used by the study to estimate nucleated cell counts. Assay used: immunoSEQ multiplex PCR; TCRdb lists only in-frame clones, some missing. V and J calls and clone size come straight from that table; D and trimming were deduced from the DNA. Of around 68,000 clones in the sample, about 86% were seen once. The sequencing sample was made of peripheral blood. This TCR came from a man aged 35 to 55 with COVID-19, enrolled during active disease. The chain employs TRBV23-1 and TRBJ1-5; no reliable D call. TRBV23-1 is treated as an ORF (open reading frame) with a function not yet certain. Here the CDR3 reads CASSQLANRGCNQPQHF. The CDR3 nucleotides read TGCGCCAGCAGTCAATTGGCGAACAGAGGGTGCAATCAGCCCCAGCATTTT.